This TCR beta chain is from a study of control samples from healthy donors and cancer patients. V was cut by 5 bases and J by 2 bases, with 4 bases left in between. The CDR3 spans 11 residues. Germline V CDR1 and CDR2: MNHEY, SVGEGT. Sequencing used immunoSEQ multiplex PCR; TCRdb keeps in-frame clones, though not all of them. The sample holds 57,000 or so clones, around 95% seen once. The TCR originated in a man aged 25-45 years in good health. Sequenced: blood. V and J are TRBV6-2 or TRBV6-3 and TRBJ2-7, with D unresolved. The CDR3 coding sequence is TGTGCCAGCAGTGTTACCTACGAGCAGTACTTC. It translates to CASSVTYEQYF.